This T cell receptor (beta chain) was profiled in a study of blood T cell repertoires in COVID-19. Study context: The cDNA or gDNA used as material had been derived from T cells, B-cell-depleted T cells, or PBMCs.

The study recruited people aged roughly 18 to 95 years across approximately 23 US areas. V was pared by 7 bases and J by 7 bases, with 10 bases of the junction left unmatched. Germline loops: CDR1 MDHEN, CDR2 SYDVKM. The CDR3 runs to 15 residues. Original methodology: It was from reference gene primer amplification that nucleated cell counts were estimated. The assay was immunoSEQ multiplex PCR, and TCRdb's table has in-frame clones only and misses some. V and J calls and clone size come straight from that table; D and trimming were deduced from the DNA. The sample carries under 200,000 clones, under 85% recorded once. In its sample, this clone was seen once.

This sequence joins TRBV28 and TRBJ1-6; 7 bases agree with TRBD1. Sequencing was performed on PBMCs or T cells enriched from blood (not recorded which). This receptor was obtained from a man aged 45 to 65 who had recovered from COVID-19. The CDR3 region is CASTQGGTANSPLHF. The CDR3 region has the DNA TGTGCCAGCACCCAAGGCGGGACAGCGAATTCACCCCTCCACTTT.